One and the same sample provided the 3 T cell receptor beta chains below, sequenced in a study of blood T cell repertoires in COVID-19. Sequencing was performed with immunoSEQ multiplex PCR; in TCRdb, only in-frame clones are kept and a portion is missing. The table includes some 460,000 clones, 87% detected once. The sample consisted of PBMCs or T cells enriched from blood (not recorded which). Receptors originate from a woman between 18 and 30 years old who had recovered from COVID-19.

The CDR3 region is CASRSSYGYTF. The CDR3 DNA reads TGCGCCAGCAGGTCTAGCTATGGCTACACCTTC. The chain couples TRBV5-1 to TRBJ1-2; D gene ambiguous. The V end lost 5 bases, the J end lost 4 bases, and 6 bases lay between the germline ends. Germline V gene sequence: CDR1 SGHRS, CDR2 YFSETQ. The CDR3 is 11 amino acids.

The chain combines TRBV9 with TRBJ2-7, with 9 bases that match TRBD1. CDR1 and CDR2 from the germline V gene are SGDLS and YYNGEE. This CDR3 comprises 12 residues. Trimming at V came to 5 bases and at J to 5 bases, leaving 2 bases not matched to a gene. CDR3 sequence reads: CASSRTGDEQYF. CDR3 DNA: TGTGCCAGCAGTCGGACAGGGGACGAGCAGTACTTC.

The rearrangement uses TRBV7-2 and TRBJ1-1, with TRBD1 matching 8 bases. From germline, CDR1 is SGHTA and CDR2 FQGNSA. V shed 5 bases, J shed 1 base, and the junction held 9 bases outside the gene matches. The CDR3 totals 16 residues. The CDR3 sequence: CASSGLRQGANTEAFF. The CDR3 bases are TGTGCCAGCAGCGGTCTGCGCCAGGGGGCGAACACTGAAGCTTTCTTT.